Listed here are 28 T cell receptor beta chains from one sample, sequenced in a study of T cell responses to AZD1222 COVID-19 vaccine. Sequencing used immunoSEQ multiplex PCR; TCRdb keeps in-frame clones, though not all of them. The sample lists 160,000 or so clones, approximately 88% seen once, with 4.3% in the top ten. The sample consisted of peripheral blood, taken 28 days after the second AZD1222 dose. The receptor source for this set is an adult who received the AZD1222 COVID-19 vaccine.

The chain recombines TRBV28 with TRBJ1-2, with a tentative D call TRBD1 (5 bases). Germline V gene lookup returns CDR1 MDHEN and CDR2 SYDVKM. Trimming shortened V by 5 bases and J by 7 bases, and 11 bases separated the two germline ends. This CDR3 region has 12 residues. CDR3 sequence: CASSTGVVGYTF. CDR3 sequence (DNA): TGTGCCAGCAGTACGGGGGTGGTTGGCTACACCTTC.

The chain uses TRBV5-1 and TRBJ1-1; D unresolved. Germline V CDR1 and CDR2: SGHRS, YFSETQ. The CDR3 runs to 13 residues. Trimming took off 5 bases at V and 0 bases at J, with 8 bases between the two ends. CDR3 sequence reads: CASSQLLNTEAFF. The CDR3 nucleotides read TGCGCCAGCAGTCAGCTTTTGAACACTGAAGCTTTCTTT.

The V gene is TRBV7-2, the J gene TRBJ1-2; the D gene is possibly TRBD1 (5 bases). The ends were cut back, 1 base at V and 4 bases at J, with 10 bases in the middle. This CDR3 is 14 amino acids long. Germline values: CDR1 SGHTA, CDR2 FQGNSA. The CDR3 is CASSLGLGGYGYTF. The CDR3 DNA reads TGTGCCAGCAGCTTAGGGCTGGGGGGCTATGGCTACACCTTC.

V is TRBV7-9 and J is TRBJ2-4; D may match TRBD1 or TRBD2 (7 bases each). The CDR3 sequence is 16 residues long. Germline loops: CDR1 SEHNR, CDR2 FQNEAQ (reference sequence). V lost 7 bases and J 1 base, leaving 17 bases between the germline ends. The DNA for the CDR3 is TGTGCCAGCACCCAGGGGGGGGGCGATGCCAAAAACATTCAGTACTTC. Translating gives CASTQGGGDAKNIQYF.

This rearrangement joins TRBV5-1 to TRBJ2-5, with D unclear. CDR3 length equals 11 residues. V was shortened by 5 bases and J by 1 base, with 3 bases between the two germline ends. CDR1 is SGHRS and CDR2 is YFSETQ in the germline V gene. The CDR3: CASRFQETQYF. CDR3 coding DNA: TGCGCCAGCAGATTCCAAGAGACCCAGTACTTC. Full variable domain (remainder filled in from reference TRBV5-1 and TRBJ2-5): KAGVTQTPRYLIKTRGQQVTLSCSPISGHRSVSWYQQTPGQGLQFLFEYFSETQRNKGNFPGRFSGRQFSNSRSEMNVSTLELGDSALYLCASRFQETQYFGPGTRLLVL.

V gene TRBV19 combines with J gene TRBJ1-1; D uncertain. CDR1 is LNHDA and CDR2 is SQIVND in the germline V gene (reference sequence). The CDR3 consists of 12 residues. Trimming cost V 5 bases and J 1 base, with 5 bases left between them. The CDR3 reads CASSPGNTEAFF. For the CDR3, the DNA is TGTGCCAGTAGTCCAGGGAACACTGAAGCTTTCTTT.

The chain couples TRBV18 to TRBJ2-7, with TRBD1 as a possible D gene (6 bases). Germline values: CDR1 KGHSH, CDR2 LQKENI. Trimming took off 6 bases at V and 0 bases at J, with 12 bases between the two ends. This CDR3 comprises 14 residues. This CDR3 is CASSPVGGSYEQYF. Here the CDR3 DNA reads TGTGCCAGCTCCCCGGTAGGGGGCTCCTACGAGCAGTACTTC.

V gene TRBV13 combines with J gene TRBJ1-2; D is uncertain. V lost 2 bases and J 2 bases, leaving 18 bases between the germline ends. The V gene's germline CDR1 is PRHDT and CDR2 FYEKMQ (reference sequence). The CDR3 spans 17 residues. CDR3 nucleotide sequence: TGTGCCAGCAGCTTATATAGTAATCCTTTCCTGAACTATGGCTACACCTTC. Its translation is CASSLYSNPFLNYGYTF. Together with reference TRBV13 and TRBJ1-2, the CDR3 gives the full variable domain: AAGVIQSPRHLIKEKRETATLKCYPIPRHDTVYWYQQGPGQDPQFLISFYEKMQSDKGSIPDRFSAQQFSDYHSELNMSSLELGDSALYFCASSLYSNPFLNYGYTFGSGTRLTVV.

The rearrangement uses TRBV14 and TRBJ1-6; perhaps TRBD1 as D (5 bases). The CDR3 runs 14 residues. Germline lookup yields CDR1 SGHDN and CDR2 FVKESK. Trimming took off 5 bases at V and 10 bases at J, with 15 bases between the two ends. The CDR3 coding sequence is TGTGCCAGCAGCTCGGCCAGGGAGAGATCACCCCTCCACTTT. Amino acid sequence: CASSSARERSPLHF.

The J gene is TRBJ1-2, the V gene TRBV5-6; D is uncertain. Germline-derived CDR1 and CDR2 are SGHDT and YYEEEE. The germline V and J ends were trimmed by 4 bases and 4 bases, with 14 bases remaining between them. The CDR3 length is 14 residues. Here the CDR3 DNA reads TGTGCCAGCAGCCAGACTATTAAAACCTATGGCTACACCTTC. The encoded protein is CASSQTIKTYGYTF. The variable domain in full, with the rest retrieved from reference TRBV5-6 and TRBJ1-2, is DAGVTQSPTHLIKTRGQQVTLRCSPKSGHDTVSWYQQALGQGPQFIFQYYEEEERQRGNFPDRFSGHQFPNYSSELNVNALLLGDSALYLCASSQTIKTYGYTFGSGTRLTVV.

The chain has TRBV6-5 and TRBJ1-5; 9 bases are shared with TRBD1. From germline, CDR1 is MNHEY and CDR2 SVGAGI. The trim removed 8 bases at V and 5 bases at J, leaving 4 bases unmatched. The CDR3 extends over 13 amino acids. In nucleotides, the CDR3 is TGTGCCAGCGGAACAGGGGGCTATCAGCCCCAGCATTTT. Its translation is CASGTGGYQPQHF.

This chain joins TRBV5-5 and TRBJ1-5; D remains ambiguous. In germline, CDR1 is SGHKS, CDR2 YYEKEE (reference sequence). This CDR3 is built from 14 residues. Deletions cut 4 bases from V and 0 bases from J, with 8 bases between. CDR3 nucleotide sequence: TGTGCCAGCAGCCCGGGGAATAGCAATCAGCCCCAGCATTTT. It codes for CASSPGNSNQPQHF.

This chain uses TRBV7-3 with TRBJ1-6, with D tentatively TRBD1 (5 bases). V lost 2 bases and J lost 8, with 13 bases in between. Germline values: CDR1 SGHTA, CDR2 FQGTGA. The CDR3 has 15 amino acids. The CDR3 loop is CASSLLSGLDSPLHF. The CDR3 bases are TGTGCCAGCAGCTTATTGTCAGGGCTCGATTCACCCCTCCACTTT.

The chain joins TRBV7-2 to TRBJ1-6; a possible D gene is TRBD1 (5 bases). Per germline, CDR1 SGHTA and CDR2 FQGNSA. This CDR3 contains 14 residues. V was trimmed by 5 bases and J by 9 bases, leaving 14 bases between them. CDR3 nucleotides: TGTGCCAGCAGCATCGGGACTGCCGCTTCACCCCTCCACTTT. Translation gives CASSIGTAASPLHF.

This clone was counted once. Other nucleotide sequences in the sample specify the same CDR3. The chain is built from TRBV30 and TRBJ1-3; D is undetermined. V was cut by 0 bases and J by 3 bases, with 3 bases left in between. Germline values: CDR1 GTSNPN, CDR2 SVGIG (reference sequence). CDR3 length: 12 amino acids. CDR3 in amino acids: CAWSVLGNTIYF. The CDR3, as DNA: TGTGCCTGGAGTGTACTTGGAAACACCATATATTTT. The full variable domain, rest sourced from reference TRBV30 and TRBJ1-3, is SQTIHQWPATLVQPVGSPLSLECTVEGTSNPNLYWYRQAAGRGLQLLFYSVGIGQISSEVPQNLSASRPQDRQFILSSKKLLLSDSGFYLCAWSVLGNTIYFGEGSWLTVV.

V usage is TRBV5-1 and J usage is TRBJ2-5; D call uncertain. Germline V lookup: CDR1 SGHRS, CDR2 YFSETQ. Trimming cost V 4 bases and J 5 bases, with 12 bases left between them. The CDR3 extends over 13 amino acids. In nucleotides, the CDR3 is TGCGCCAGCAGCAGCTCTGGGGATGAGACCCAGTACTTC. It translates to CASSSSGDETQYF.

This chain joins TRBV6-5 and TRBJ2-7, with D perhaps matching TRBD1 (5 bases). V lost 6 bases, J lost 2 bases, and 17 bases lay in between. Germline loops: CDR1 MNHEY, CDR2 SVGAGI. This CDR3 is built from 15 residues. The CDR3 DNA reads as TGTGCCAGCAGACTACAGGTCCCACTTCCCTACGAGCAGTACTTC. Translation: CASRLQVPLPYEQYF.

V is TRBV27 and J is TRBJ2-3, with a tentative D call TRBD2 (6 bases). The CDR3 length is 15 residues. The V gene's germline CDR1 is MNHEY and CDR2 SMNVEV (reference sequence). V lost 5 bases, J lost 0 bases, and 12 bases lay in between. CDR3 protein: CASSLGLSSTDTQYF. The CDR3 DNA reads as TGTGCCAGCAGTCTTGGACTATCTAGCACAGATACGCAGTATTTT.

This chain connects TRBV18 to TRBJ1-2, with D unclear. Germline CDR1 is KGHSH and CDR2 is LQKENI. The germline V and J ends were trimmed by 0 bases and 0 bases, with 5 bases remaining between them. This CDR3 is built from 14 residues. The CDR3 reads CASSPPVPNYGYTF. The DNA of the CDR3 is TGTGCCAGCTCACCACCGGTCCCTAACTATGGCTACACCTTC.

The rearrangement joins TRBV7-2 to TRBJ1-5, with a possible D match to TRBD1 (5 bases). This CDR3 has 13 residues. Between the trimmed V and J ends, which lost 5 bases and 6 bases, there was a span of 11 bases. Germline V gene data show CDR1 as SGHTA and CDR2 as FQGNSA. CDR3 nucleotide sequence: TGTGCCAGCAGCGACCAGGGAGGTCAGCCCCAGCATTTT. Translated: CASSDQGGQPQHF.

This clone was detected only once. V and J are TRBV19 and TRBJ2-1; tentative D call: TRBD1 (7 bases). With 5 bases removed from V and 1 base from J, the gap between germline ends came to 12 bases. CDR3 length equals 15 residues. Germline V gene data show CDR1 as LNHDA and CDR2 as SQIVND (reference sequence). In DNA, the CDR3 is TGTGCCAGTAGTCGGGGGACAGAGTCCTACAATGAGCAGTTCTTC. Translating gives CASSRGTESYNEQFF.

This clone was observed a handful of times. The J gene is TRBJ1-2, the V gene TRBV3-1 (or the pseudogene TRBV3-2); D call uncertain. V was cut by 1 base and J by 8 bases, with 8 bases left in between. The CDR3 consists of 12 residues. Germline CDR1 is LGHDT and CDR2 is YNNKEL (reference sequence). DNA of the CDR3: TGTGCCAGCAGCCAAGGGGGTCTGGGCTACACCTTC. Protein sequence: CASSQGGLGYTF.

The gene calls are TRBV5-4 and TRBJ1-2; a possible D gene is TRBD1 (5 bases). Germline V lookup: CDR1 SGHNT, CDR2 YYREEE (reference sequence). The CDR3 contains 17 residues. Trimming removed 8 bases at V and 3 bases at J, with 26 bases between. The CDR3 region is CASYSLGRGAKDYGYTF. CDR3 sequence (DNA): TGTGCCAGTTACTCGCTGGGCCGCGGGGCGAAAGACTATGGCTACACCTTC.

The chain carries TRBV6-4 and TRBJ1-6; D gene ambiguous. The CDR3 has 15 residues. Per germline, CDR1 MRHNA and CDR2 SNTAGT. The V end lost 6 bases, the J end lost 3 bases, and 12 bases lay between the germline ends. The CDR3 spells CASREGTGYNSPLHF. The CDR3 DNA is TGTGCCAGCAGGGAGGGTACGGGCTATAATTCACCCCTCCACTTT.

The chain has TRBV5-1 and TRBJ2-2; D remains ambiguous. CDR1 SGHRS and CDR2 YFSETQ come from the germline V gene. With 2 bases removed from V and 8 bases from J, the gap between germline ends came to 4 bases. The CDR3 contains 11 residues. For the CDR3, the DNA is TGCGCCAGCAGCTTATCAGGGGAGCTGTTTTTT. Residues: CASSLSGELFF.

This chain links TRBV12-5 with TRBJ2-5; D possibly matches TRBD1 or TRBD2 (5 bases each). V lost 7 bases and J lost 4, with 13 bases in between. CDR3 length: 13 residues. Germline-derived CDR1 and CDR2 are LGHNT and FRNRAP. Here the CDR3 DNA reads TGTGCTAGTGCTTTCAGAGGGGCAGAGACCCAGTACTTC. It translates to CASAFRGAETQYF.

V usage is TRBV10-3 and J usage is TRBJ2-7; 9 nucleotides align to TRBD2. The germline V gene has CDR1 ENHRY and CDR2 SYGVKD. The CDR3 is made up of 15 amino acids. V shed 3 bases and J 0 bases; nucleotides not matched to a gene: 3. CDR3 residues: CAISEQAGGSYEQYF. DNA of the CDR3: TGTGCCATCAGTGAACAAGCGGGGGGCTCCTACGAGCAGTACTTC.

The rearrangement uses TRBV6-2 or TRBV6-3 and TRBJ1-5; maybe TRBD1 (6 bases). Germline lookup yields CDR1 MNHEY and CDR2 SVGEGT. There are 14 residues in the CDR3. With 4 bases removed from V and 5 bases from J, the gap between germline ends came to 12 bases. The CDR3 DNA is TGTGCCAGCAGTTCCACAGGGTCTCATCAGCCCCAGCATTTT. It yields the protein CASSSTGSHQPQHF.